This T cell receptor beta chain was obtained from a study of blood T cell repertoires in COVID-19. Study as a whole: Samples representing acute and convalescent COVID-19 were sourced from the United States, Italy and Spain. T cells, B-cell-depleted T cells, or PBMCs supplied cDNA or gDNA.

In the source study's methods: How many nucleated cells were present was estimated from reference gene primer amplification. Measured with immunoSEQ multiplex PCR; TCRdb has only the in-frame clones, and not every one. Clone size and the V and J calls come from that table; the DNA yielded D and trimming. The data hold roughly 200,000 clones, with around 82% observed a single time. Material: peripheral blood. The sequence came from a woman in her seventies with acute or convalescent COVID-19.

The CDR3 sequence: CASSNSGTGTYGYTF. DNA for the CDR3: TGCGCCAGCAGCAATTCCGGGACAGGGACGTATGGCTACACCTTC. The chain joins TRBV4-1 to TRBJ1-2, with 9 bases aligning to TRBD1. Germline CDR1 and CDR2: MGHRA and YSYEKL. The CDR3 loop spans 15 amino acids. V was pared by 5 bases and J by 5 bases, with 9 bases of the junction left unmatched.